This TCR beta chain was obtained from a study of CD8 T cells in Susac syndrome. Germline trimming cut 1 base from V and 1 base from J; bases unmatched to any gene: 5. The CDR3 loop spans 16 amino acids. Germline V gene data show CDR1 as DFQATT and CDR2 as SNEGSKA (reference sequence). Roughly 0.5 to 1 ug RNA was reverse transcribed with random hexamers. TCRdb re-derived calls from the immunoSEQ multiplex PCR reads in MiXCR, one entry per CDR3 protein. Of hundreds of thousands of distinct CDR3 sequences listed, about 93% are singletons. The origin of this receptor is a human donor with multiple sclerosis. V gene TRBV20-1 combines with J gene TRBJ2-2; 8 bases match TRBD2. Sequencing was done on a sample of CD8+ T cells from PBMCs. The CDR3 reads CSARAGSGRNTGELFF. The CDR3 DNA is TGCAGTGCTAGAGCGGGAAGCGGGAGGAACACCGGGGAGCTGTTTTTT.